The clone carrying this TCR beta chain appeared many times. Antigen unknown. This sample is drawn from a study of CD8 T cells in ankylosing spondylitis. Study-wide findings and caveats: Seemingly distinctive of ankylosing spondylitis blood was a TCR beta motif formed by eight highly homologous variants. Within matched ankylosing spondylitis synovial fluid, disease-linked clones were reportedly significantly enriched.

Germline V gene data show CDR1 as LGHNA and CDR2 as YNFKEQ. There are 12 residues in the CDR3. Trimming took 2 bases from V and 4 from J, leaving 2 bases between them. TCR beta libraries were made by quantitative 5'-RACE with molecular barcodes. Via MiXCR, TCRdb re-called the 5' RACE reads, giving one row per CDR3 protein. The sample records around 250,000 distinct CDR3 sequences, approximately 12% being singletons. Specimen: blood, either unsorted or a sorted T cell fraction (not recorded which). This chain joins TRBV4-2 and TRBJ2-2, with no clear D. This receptor was taken from a male donor with ankylosing spondylitis or in good health (not recorded which). The CDR3 reads CASSQRTGELFF. CDR3 in DNA: TGTGCCAGCAGCCAACGCACCGGGGAGCTGTTTTTT.